A selection of T cell receptor beta chains follows, all from one sample in a study of blood T cell repertoires in COVID-19. Assay: immunoSEQ multiplex PCR; the TCRdb copy retains only in-frame clones and omits some. The top ten clones hold around 0.96% of a sample with fewer than 250,000 clones, about 88% of them seen once. Material: peripheral blood. Source of these receptors: a man aged 35 to 55 with acute or convalescent COVID-19. Both conserved end residues are part of each CDR3. The D gene is left open where the match is weak. Clone size is given for some rows only: seen once, a few or many times, or a class if the clone is expanded.

CDR3aa	CDR3nt	d_gene	abundance	v_gene	j_gene
CSVGQFNTEAFF	TGCAGCGTTGGACAGTTTAACACTGAAGCTTTCTTT	NA	NA	TRBV29-1	TRBJ1-1
CASSQVYTRTGRNTGELFF	TGCGCCAGCAGCCAAGTTTATACGAGGACAGGGCGGAACACCGGGGAGCTGTTTTTT	TRBD1	NA	TRBV4-3	TRBJ2-2
CASSLGPKGNQPQHF	TGCGCCAGCAGCTTGGGGCCGAAGGGGAATCAGCCCCAGCATTTT	NA	NA	TRBV5-1	TRBJ1-5
CASSLGQNYGYTF	TGCGCCAGCAGCCTCGGACAGAACTATGGCTACACCTTC	NA	NA	TRBV5-1	TRBJ1-2
CASSVAMGQGRGEQYF	TGTGCCAGCAGCGTAGCTATGGGACAGGGGCGAGGCGAGCAGTACTTC	TRBD1	NA	TRBV9	TRBJ2-7
CASSIDFQGTYNSPLHF	TGTGCCAGTAGTATAGATTTTCAGGGGACCTATAATTCACCCCTCCACTTT	NA	NA	TRBV19	TRBJ1-6
CASSDLNYRAGYTF	TGTGCCAGCAGTGATTTAAATTACAGGGCTGGCTACACCTTC	NA	NA	TRBV6-1	TRBJ1-2
CASSIEDRAGYGYTF	TGTGCCAGTAGTATTGAAGACAGGGCAGGCTATGGCTACACCTTC	TRBD1	NA	TRBV19	TRBJ1-2
CASSPRSASGNTIYF	TGTGCCAGCAGCCCCCGCAGTGCCTCTGGAAACACCATATATTTT	NA	NA	TRBV11-2	TRBJ1-3
CASSDGTGAPDTQYF	TGTGCCAGCAGTGACGGGACAGGGGCACCAGATACGCAGTATTTT	TRBD1	few	TRBV6-4	TRBJ2-3
CASSLEFIRGGDTQYF	TGTGCCAGCAGCTTAGAATTTATTCGCGGGGGCGATACGCAGTATTTT	NA	NA	TRBV7-2	TRBJ2-3
CAISERPGLAGEETQYF	TGTGCCATCAGTGAGAGGCCGGGACTAGCGGGGGAAGAGACCCAGTACTTC	TRBD2	NA	TRBV10-3	TRBJ2-5
CASTKAAGNQPQHF	TGTGCCAGCACTAAGGCGGCCGGGAATCAGCCCCAGCATTTT	NA	NA	TRBV6-5	TRBJ1-5
CASRGLAGTRRDTQYF	TGTGCCAGCAGGGGACTAGCGGGGACCCGGCGAGATACGCAGTATTTT	TRBD2	NA	TRBV2	TRBJ2-3
CASSLGGKGVMETQYF	TGTGCCAGCAGCCTCGGGGGGAAGGGCGTGATGGAGACCCAGTACTTC	TRBD2	NA	TRBV5-6	TRBJ2-5
CASSPRTGASSGANVLTF	TGTGCCAGCAGCCCCAGGACAGGGGCGTCTTCTGGGGCCAACGTCCTGACTTTC	TRBD1	NA	TRBV7-9	TRBJ2-6
CASSLDPTVRTQYF	TGTGCTAGCAGCTTAGACCCTACGGTCCGGACCCAGTACTTC	NA	NA	TRBV7-7	TRBJ2-5